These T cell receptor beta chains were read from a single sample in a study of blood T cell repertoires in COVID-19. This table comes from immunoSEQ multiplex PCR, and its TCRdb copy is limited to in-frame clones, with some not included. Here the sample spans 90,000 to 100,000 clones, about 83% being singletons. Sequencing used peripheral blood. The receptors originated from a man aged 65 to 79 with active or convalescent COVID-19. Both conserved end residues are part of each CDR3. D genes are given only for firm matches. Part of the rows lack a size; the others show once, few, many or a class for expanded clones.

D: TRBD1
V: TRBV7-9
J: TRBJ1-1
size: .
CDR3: CASSRQTGPNTEAFF
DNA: TGTGCCAGCAGCCGCCAGACAGGGCCGAACACTGAAGCTTTCTTT

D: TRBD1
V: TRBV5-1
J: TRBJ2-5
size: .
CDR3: CASSPDRGISETQYF
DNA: TGCGCCAGCAGCCCCGACAGGGGAATCAGTGAGACCCAGTACTTC

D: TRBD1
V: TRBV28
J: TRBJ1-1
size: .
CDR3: CASSSGTAEAEAFF
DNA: TGTGCCAGCAGTTCCGGGACAGCTGAGGCTGAAGCTTTCTTT

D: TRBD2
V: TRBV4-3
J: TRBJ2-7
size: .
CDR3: CASSPGGSSYEQYF
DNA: TGCGCCAGCAGCCCCGGGGGGAGCTCCTACGAGCAGTACTTC

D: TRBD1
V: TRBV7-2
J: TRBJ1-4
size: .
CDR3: CASSSPGQGGEKLFF
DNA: TGTGCCAGCAGCTCGCCGGGACAGGGTGGGGAAAAACTGTTTTTT

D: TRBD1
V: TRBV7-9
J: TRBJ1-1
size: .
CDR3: CASSPDRDLVNTEAFF
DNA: TGTGCCAGCAGCCCTGACAGGGATCTTGTGAACACTGAAGCTTTCTTT

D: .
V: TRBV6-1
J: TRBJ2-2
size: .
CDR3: CASSEQGTGELFF
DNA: TGTGCCAGCAGTGAGCAGGGTACCGGGGAGCTGTTTTTT

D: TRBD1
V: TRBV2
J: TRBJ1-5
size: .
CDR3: CASSDGRQGRGQPQHF
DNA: TGTGCCAGCAGTGATGGGAGACAGGGAAGGGGGCAGCCCCAGCATTTT

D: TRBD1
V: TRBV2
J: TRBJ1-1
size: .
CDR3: CASILGQTMNTEAFF
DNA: TGTGCCAGCATCTTGGGACAGACCATGAACACTGAAGCTTTCTTT

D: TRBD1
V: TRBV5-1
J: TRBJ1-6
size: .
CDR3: CASSFGQGYNSPLHF
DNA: TGCGCCAGCAGCTTCGGACAGGGGTATAATTCACCCCTCCACTTT

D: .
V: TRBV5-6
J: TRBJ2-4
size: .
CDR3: CASSLRGYSIQYF
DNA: TGTGCCAGCAGCCTGCGAGGGTACAGCATTCAGTACTTC

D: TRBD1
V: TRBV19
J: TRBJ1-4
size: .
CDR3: CASRPTGEGEKLFF
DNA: TGTGCCAGTAGACCTACAGGGGAAGGTGAAAAACTGTTTTTT

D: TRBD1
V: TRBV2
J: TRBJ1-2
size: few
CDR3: CASRVYQGASGYTF
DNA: TGTGCCAGCAGGGTCTATCAGGGGGCGAGCGGCTACACCTTC

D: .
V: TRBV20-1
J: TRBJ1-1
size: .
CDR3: CSASPTGMNTEAFF
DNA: TGCAGTGCTAGTCCGACGGGGATGAACACTGAAGCTTTCTTT